This is a list of T cell receptor beta chains from one sample in a study of shared clonotypes between healthy human individuals. Sequenced by immunoSEQ multiplex PCR; TCRdb stores in-frame clones only, minus some. The repertoire consists of over 2 million clones, with 85% to 95% occurring once and the leading ten covering around 0.13%. Input material: naive CD4+ T cells sorted from blood. These receptors came from a man between 18 and 29 years old in good health. Each CDR3 is given with its conserved first and last residue. D genes are given only for firm matches. Part of the rows lack a size; the others show once, few, many or a class for expanded clones.

j_call	v_call	d_call	clone_size	cdr3_nt	cdr3_aa
TRBJ2-3	TRBV27	NA	NA	TGTGCCAGCACCCAACCGGGACACAGGATGGGCACAGATACGCAGTATTTT	CASTQPGHRMGTDTQYF
TRBJ2-7	TRBV30	NA	NA	TGTGCCTGGAGTAGAGGCGGTCCGGCCTACGAGCAGTACTTC	CAWSRGGPAYEQYF
TRBJ2-2	TRBV2	TRBD1	NA	TGTGCCAGCAGTGAAAAAGAGGGACAGGGGTACACCGGGGAGCTGTTTTTT	CASSEKEGQGYTGELFF
TRBJ2-2	TRBV9	NA	NA	TGTGCCAGCAGCGCCGGACTTAAGGGGAACACCGGGGAGCTGTTTTTT	CASSAGLKGNTGELFF
TRBJ1-3	TRBV5-6	NA	NA	TGTGCCAGCAGCTTGAATATTGGTTCTGGAAACACCATATATTTT	CASSLNIGSGNTIYF
TRBJ2-7	TRBV5-6	NA	NA	TGTGCCAGCAGCTTACTCTCCGGGACACGGGTCTCCTACGAGCAGTACTTC	CASSLLSGTRVSYEQYF
TRBJ2-2	TRBV11-3	NA	NA	TGTGCCAGCAGCTTAGATTTTCCAGTGTCCGGGGAGCTGTTTTTT	CASSLDFPVSGELFF
TRBJ2-1	TRBV7-2	TRBD2	NA	TGTGCCAGCAGCCAGGGGACTAGCGGCCACAATGAGCAGTTCTTC	CASSQGTSGHNEQFF
TRBJ2-1	TRBV18	NA	NA	TGTGCCAGCTCACCCCAAGCGGCTGAGCAGTTCTTC	CASSPQAAEQFF
TRBJ1-3	TRBV30	NA	NA	TGTGCCTGGAGTGTTGAATTGGTGGCGGGAAACACCATATATTTT	CAWSVELVAGNTIYF
TRBJ1-3	TRBV9	NA	NA	TGTGCCAGCAGCCATCCCTTCGGGGCAGGAGGAAACACCATATATTTT	CASSHPFGAGGNTIYF
TRBJ2-7	TRBV6-1	TRBD1	NA	TGTGCCAGCAGGGGGACAGGGGGCCCCCCTTACGAGCAGTACTTC	CASRGTGGPPYEQYF
TRBJ1-6	TRBV9	NA	once	TGTGCCAGCAGCGTACTACCTGGGAATTCACCCCTCCACTTT	CASSVLPGNSPLHF
TRBJ1-2	TRBV7-2	NA	NA	TGTGCCAGCAGCCCTATCCCACAAACCTATGGCTACACCTTC	CASSPIPQTYGYTF
TRBJ2-1	TRBV7-2	TRBD2	NA	TGTGCCAGCAGCTTAGCTAGCGGGAGGATCTCCTACAATGAGCAGTTCTTC	CASSLASGRISYNEQFF
TRBJ2-1	TRBV5-1	TRBD2	NA	TGCGCCAGCAGCTTGGCTCGGGGCGGGAGATACAATGAGCAGTTCTTC	CASSLARGGRYNEQFF
TRBJ2-6	TRBV10-3	NA	NA	TGTGCCATCAGTGAGTCGGTCCCCGGGGCCAACGTCCTGACTTTC	CAISESVPGANVLTF
TRBJ2-7	TRBV5-3	TRBD1	NA	TGTGCCAGAAGCGCTCCTGGGGACAGGGCCTACGAGCAGTACTTC	CARSAPGDRAYEQYF
TRBJ2-2	TRBV30	NA	NA	TGTGCCTGGACCTCAGGGAACACCGGGGAGCTGTTTTTT	CAWTSGNTGELFF
TRBJ1-5	TRBV2	NA	NA	TGTGCCAGCAGGCAGGGCAGGCAGCCCCAGCATTTT	CASRQGRQPQHF
TRBJ1-2	TRBV2	NA	NA	TGTGCCAGCAGTGAACAGGGTTGGGAGGGCTACACCTTC	CASSEQGWEGYTF
TRBJ2-3	TRBV25-1	NA	NA	TGTGCCAGCAGTGAAGGAGGCCTCCCCCCTACAGATACGCAGTATTTT	CASSEGGLPPTDTQYF
TRBJ1-6	TRBV2	NA	NA	TGTGCCAGCAGTGCCTATGGAAGGTCACCCCTCCACTTT	CASSAYGRSPLHF
TRBJ2-5	TRBV7-9	TRBD1	NA	TGTGCCAGCAGCTACTTAACAGGGGGGCGGACAGAGACCCAGTACTTC	CASSYLTGGRTETQYF
TRBJ1-2	TRBV14	NA	NA	TGTGCCAGCAGCCTAGCGGGGCCCGTCTATGGCTACACCTTC	CASSLAGPVYGYTF
TRBJ2-3	TRBV7-2	NA	NA	TGTGCCAGCAGCCCTAGGCAGGGGACAGATACGCAGTATTTT	CASSPRQGTDTQYF
TRBJ1-1	TRBV7-2	NA	once	TGTGCCAGCAGCTTAGGGGTCGACACTGAAGCTTTCTTT	CASSLGVDTEAFF
TRBJ1-5	TRBV28	TRBD1	NA	TGTGCCAGCAGTCCTATCCTCTGGACAGGGATAAAAGGTCAGCCCCAGCATTTT	CASSPILWTGIKGQPQHF
TRBJ2-7	TRBV12-2	NA	NA	TGTGCCAGCAGCTCTTTCCTAGCGGGCTTCTACGAGCAGTACTTC	CASSSFLAGFYEQYF
TRBJ2-1	TRBV29-1	NA	NA	TGCAGCGTTAACGGTGTGTATGAGCAGTTCTTC	CSVNGVYEQFF
TRBJ2-4	TRBV18	TRBD1	NA	TGTGCCAGCTCCCCTCAGACAGGGGCCCAAAACATTCAGTACTTC	CASSPQTGAQNIQYF
TRBJ1-3	TRBV6-5	TRBD1	NA	TGTGCCAGCAGTTACAGGGGGCGCCATGGAAACACCATATATTTT	CASSYRGRHGNTIYF
TRBJ2-3	TRBV25-1	TRBD2	NA	TGTGCCAGCAGTGAAGGCGGGGGGGTGACAGATACGCAGTATTTT	CASSEGGGVTDTQYF
TRBJ2-3	TRBV27	NA	once	TGTGCCAGCAGTTCCGGGACGCCTAGCACAGATACGCAGTATTTT	CASSSGTPSTDTQYF
TRBJ2-7	TRBV6-7	TRBD2	NA	TGTGCCAGCAGTCCGGGGAGGGGTCACGAGCAGTACTTC	CASSPGRGHEQYF
TRBJ1-2	TRBV30	NA	NA	TGTGCCTGGGACGTGACAGGCTATGGCTACACCTTC	CAWDVTGYGYTF
TRBJ1-6	TRBV5-1	NA	NA	TGCGCCAGCAGCTTGGACAGCTATAATTCACCCCTCCACTTT	CASSLDSYNSPLHF
TRBJ2-1	TRBV5-1	NA	NA	TGCGCCAGCAGCTTGGGCGGCTACAATGAGCAGTTCTTC	CASSLGGYNEQFF
TRBJ1-5	TRBV16	TRBD1	NA	TGTGCCAGCAGCCAAGGGGGGACAGGGCAGCCCCAGCATTTT	CASSQGGTGQPQHF
TRBJ2-7	TRBV6-5	NA	NA	TGTGCCAGCAGTTACCAAAGGTCCTACGAGCAGTACTTC	CASSYQRSYEQYF
TRBJ2-1	TRBV6-5	NA	NA	TGTGCCAGCAGCTTCCAGAGCCCCCAGAAGCAGTTCTTC	CASSFQSPQKQFF
TRBJ2-7	TRBV25-1	TRBD2	NA	TGTGCCAGCAGTGAATCCGTAGCGGGTGCTTACGAGCAGTACTTC	CASSESVAGAYEQYF
TRBJ1-6	TRBV7-2	TRBD1	NA	TGTGCCAGCAGCTCCCGGACAGGGGGCATGAATTCACCCCTCCACTTT	CASSSRTGGMNSPLHF
TRBJ1-5	TRBV11-2	NA	NA	TGTGCCAGCAGCTTAGGCCCAGCCTCCAATCAGCCCCAGCATTTT	CASSLGPASNQPQHF
TRBJ1-1	TRBV30	NA	NA	TGTGCCTGGAGGCCCCTCGGGACCGCGAACACTGAAGCTTTCTTT	CAWRPLGTANTEAFF
TRBJ2-7	TRBV30	TRBD1	NA	TGTGCCTGGAGTGCCCGGACAGGGTGGTACGAGCAGTACTTC	CAWSARTGWYEQYF
TRBJ2-2	TRBV5-4	TRBD1	NA	TGTGCCAGCAGCTCAACCGGGACAGTGACCGGGGAGCTGTTTTTT	CASSSTGTVTGELFF
TRBJ1-1	TRBV10-3	NA	NA	TGTGCCATCAGTGAAGTGAACACTGAAGCTTTCTTT	CAISEVNTEAFF